A selection of T cell receptor beta chains follows, all from one sample in a study of blood T cell repertoires in COVID-19. Generated by immunoSEQ multiplex PCR, the TCRdb table keeps only in-frame clones and is missing some. The profile covers some 300,000 clones, with 88% appearing a single time and approximately 2% taken by the ten largest. The sample was PBMCs or T cells enriched from blood (not recorded which). The receptor set was obtained from a woman aged 55-69 years in a cohort exposed to, infected with or recovered from COVID-19 (not recorded which). CDR3s include the opening cysteine and the closing phenylalanine or tryptophan. The D gene is left open where the match is weak. The size entry is marked missing in some rows and otherwise reads once, few, many or a size class.

TRBJ1-4 | TRBV7-9 | - | - | CASSPRGANEKLFF | TGTGCCAGCAGCCCCAGGGGTGCTAATGAAAAACTGTTTTTT
TRBJ2-5 | TRBV5-1 | - | - | CASSFGSRGGETQYF | TGCGCCAGCAGCTTCGGGAGTAGAGGTGGGGAGACCCAGTACTTC
TRBJ1-1 | TRBV18 | - | - | CASSPPGRMNTEAFF | TGTGCCAGCTCACCGCCGGGAAGGATGAACACTGAAGCTTTCTTT
TRBJ1-1 | TRBV12-2 | - | - | CASRLEQGDMNTEAFF | TGTGCAAGTCGCTTAGAACAGGGTGATATGAACACTGAAGCTTTCTTT
TRBJ2-7 | TRBV7-2 | - | - | CASSLAFSSYEQYF | TGTGCCAGCAGCTTAGCTTTTAGCTCCTACGAGCAGTACTTC
TRBJ2-1 | TRBV10-3 | - | TRBD2 | CAIRSSGSFGEQFF | TGTGCCATCAGATCTAGCGGGAGTTTCGGTGAGCAGTTCTTC
TRBJ2-5 | TRBV29-1 | - | - | CSVHTGGGRETQYF | TGCAGCGTCCATACTGGGGGGGGCCGGGAGACCCAGTACTTC
TRBJ1-1 | TRBV7-9 | - | - | CASSFKNTEAFF | TGTGCCAGCAGTTTCAAAAACACTGAAGCTTTCTTT
TRBJ1-5 | TRBV28 | - | - | CASSLEGSNQPQHF | TGTGCCAGCAGTCTTGAGGGCAGCAATCAGCCCCAGCATTTT
TRBJ2-1 | TRBV18 | - | TRBD2 | CASSSPGQSGDEQFF | TGTGCCAGCTCATCCCCGGGGCAAAGCGGGGATGAGCAGTTCTTC
TRBJ1-1 | TRBV7-6 | - | TRBD1 | CASSLRDSPNTEAFF | TGTGCCAGCAGCCTCCGGGACAGCCCGAACACTGAAGCTTTCTTT
TRBJ1-5 | TRBV19 | - | - | CASSQQGQQPQHF | TGTGCCAGTAGTCAGCAGGGCCAGCAGCCCCAGCATTTT
TRBJ2-7 | TRBV19 | - | - | CASSTFTGRSGYEQYF | TGTGCCAGTAGCACCTTTACTGGGAGAAGCGGCTACGAGCAGTACTTC
TRBJ2-7 | TRBV5-6 | - | TRBD1 | CASSLVYRGKYEQYF | TGTGCCAGCAGCTTGGTGTACAGGGGAAAGTACGAGCAGTACTTC
TRBJ1-1 | TRBV7-2 | once | - | CASSRAGANTEAFF | TGTGCCAGCAGCCGCGCGGGAGCGAACACTGAAGCTTTCTTT
TRBJ2-2 | TRBV5-1 | - | TRBD1 | CASSLVGGGLTGELFF | TGCGCCAGCAGCTTGGTAGGGGGCGGTTTGACCGGGGAGCTGTTTTTT
TRBJ2-1 | TRBV5-1 | - | - | CASSLVQGVGNEQFF | TGCGCCAGCAGCTTGGTTCAGGGTGTGGGGAATGAGCAGTTCTTC
TRBJ1-4 | TRBV20-1 | - | TRBD1 | CSASFGTGNEKLFF | TGCAGTGCTAGTTTTGGGACAGGCAATGAAAAACTGTTTTTT
TRBJ1-1 | TRBV19 | - | - | CASSADLTGGRRTEAFF | TGTGCCAGTAGTGCGGACTTGACGGGAGGCCGAAGGACTGAAGCTTTCTTT
TRBJ2-7 | TRBV6-6 | - | - | CASTDLYTSQYF | TGTGCCAGCACTGACTTATATACGAGCCAGTACTTC
TRBJ2-7 | TRBV5-6 | - | TRBD1 | CASSLQFRTGISYEQYF | TGTGCCAGCAGCTTGCAGTTTAGGACAGGGATTTCCTACGAGCAGTACTTC
TRBJ2-7 | TRBV6-5 | once | - | CASTVGRAYEQYF | TGTGCCAGCACGGTAGGGAGAGCCTACGAGCAGTACTTC
TRBJ2-3 | TRBV5-6 | few | - | CASSPGTLDTQYF | TGTGCCAGCAGCCCCGGGACTCTTGATACGCAGTATTTT
TRBJ2-7 | TRBV11-2 | once | - | CASSLDPLASYEQYF | TGTGCCAGCAGCTTAGACCCACTAGCCTCCTACGAGCAGTACTTC
TRBJ2-2 | TRBV5-1 | once | - | CASSIDRGTGELFF | TGCGCCAGCAGTATAGACAGAGGCACCGGGGAGCTGTTTTTT
TRBJ2-5 | TRBV7-8 | - | TRBD2 | CASSLAVVAGGQETQYF | TGTGCCAGCAGCTTAGCGGTAGTAGCGGGGGGGCAAGAGACCCAGTACTTC
TRBJ1-5 | TRBV20-1 | - | TRBD1 | CSASWDRYQPQHF | TGCAGTGCTAGTTGGGACAGATATCAGCCCCAGCATTTT
TRBJ1-1 | TRBV10-1 | - | - | CASSETVWNTEAFF | TGCGCCAGCAGTGAGACAGTTTGGAACACTGAAGCTTTCTTT
TRBJ2-7 | TRBV5-4 | - | TRBD2 | CASSASGRAYEQYF | TGTGCCAGCAGCGCTAGCGGGAGGGCCTACGAGCAGTACTTC
TRBJ2-1 | TRBV24-1 | - | TRBD2 | CATTRTSGSHYNEQFF | TGTGCCACCACGAGGACTAGCGGGAGCCACTACAATGAGCAGTTCTTC
TRBJ2-2 | TRBV6-5 | - | TRBD2 | CASSLAGTSGIGELFF | TGTGCCAGCAGTTTGGCGGGGACTAGCGGAATCGGGGAGCTGTTTTTT
TRBJ2-1 | TRBV13 | - | - | CASSLGRALYNEQFF | TGTGCCAGCAGCTTAGGGAGAGCTCTCTACAATGAGCAGTTCTTC
TRBJ2-7 | TRBV5-1 | - | TRBD2 | CASLWGSGLAGGYEQYF | TGCGCCAGCTTATGGGGATCGGGACTAGCGGGAGGGTACGAGCAGTACTTC
TRBJ2-5 | TRBV7-3 | - | - | CASSLVATETQYF | TGTGCCAGCAGCTTAGTAGCGACTGAGACCCAGTACTTC
TRBJ2-3 | TRBV5-1 | once | TRBD1 | CASSLSQGYTDTQYF | TGCGCCAGCAGCTTGTCACAGGGGTACACAGATACGCAGTATTTT
TRBJ2-1 | TRBV21-1 | - | - | CASSRQVPYHEQFF | TGTGCCAGCAGCAGACAGGTACCCTACCATGAGCAGTTCTTC
TRBJ1-1 | TRBV3-1/TRBV3-2 | - | - | CASSQGQPNTEAFF | TGTGCCAGCAGCCAAGGACAGCCGAACACTGAAGCTTTCTTT
TRBJ1-5 | TRBV28 | - | TRBD1 | CASILHTGQGNQPQHF | TGTGCCAGCATTCTTCACACTGGACAGGGGAATCAGCCCCAGCATTTT
TRBJ1-2 | TRBV11-3 | - | TRBD1 | CASSLGPGQGMRNYGYTF | TGTGCCAGCAGCTTAGGTCCGGGACAGGGGATGAGGAACTATGGCTACACCTTC
TRBJ2-2 | TRBV28 | - | - | CASSLILRGTNTGELFF | TGTGCCAGCAGTTTAATACTGCGGGGCACGAACACCGGGGAGCTGTTTTTT
TRBJ2-1 | TRBV18 | - | - | CASSPSSSYNEQFF | TGTGCCAGCTCACCTAGTAGCTCCTACAATGAGCAGTTCTTC
TRBJ2-2 | TRBV6-5 | - | - | CASRGNTGELFF | TGTGCCTCGCGGGGGAACACCGGGGAGCTGTTTTTT
TRBJ1-2 | TRBV2 | - | TRBD1 | CASSSTGVSYGYTF | TGTGCCAGCAGTTCTACAGGGGTTAGCTATGGCTACACCTTC
TRBJ1-1 | TRBV28 | - | - | CASSPPGGEAFF | TGTGCCAGCAGTCCCCCCGGAGGAGAAGCTTTCTTT
TRBJ2-7 | TRBV6-5 | - | TRBD1 | CASSRTGGDEQYF | TGTGCCAGCAGTAGGACAGGGGGGGACGAGCAGTACTTC
TRBJ2-3 | TRBV9 | - | TRBD2 | CASSPSLAGSTDTQYF | TGTGCCAGCAGCCCCTCGTTAGCGGGAAGCACAGATACGCAGTATTTT
TRBJ2-7 | TRBV30 | - | TRBD1 | CAWRKRDRETYEQYF | TGTGCCTGGAGAAAGCGGGACAGGGAGACCTACGAGCAGTACTTC